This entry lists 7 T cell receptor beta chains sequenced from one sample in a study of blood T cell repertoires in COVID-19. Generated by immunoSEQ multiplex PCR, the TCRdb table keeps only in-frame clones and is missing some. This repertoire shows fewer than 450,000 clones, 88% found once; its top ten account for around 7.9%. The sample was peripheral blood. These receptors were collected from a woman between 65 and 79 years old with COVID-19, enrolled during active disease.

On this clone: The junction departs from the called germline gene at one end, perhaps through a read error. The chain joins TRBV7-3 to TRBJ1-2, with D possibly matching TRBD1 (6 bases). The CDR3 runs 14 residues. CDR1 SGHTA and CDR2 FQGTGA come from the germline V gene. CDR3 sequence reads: CASSLTNTGLGYTF. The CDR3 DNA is TGTGCCAGCAGCCTAACAAACACAGGGTTGGGCTACACCTTC.

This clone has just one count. The CDR3 sequence is CSVEGSGGYQETQYF. The CDR3 nucleotides read TGCAGCGTTGAAGGTAGCGGGGGGTACCAAGAGACCCAGTACTTC. V gene TRBV29-1 combines with J gene TRBJ2-5; 10 nucleotides align to TRBD2. With 1 base clipped from V and 0 bases from J, the junction kept 2 bases outside the gene matches. CDR3 length: 15 amino acids. CDR1 and CDR2 (germline): SQVTM, ANQGSEA.

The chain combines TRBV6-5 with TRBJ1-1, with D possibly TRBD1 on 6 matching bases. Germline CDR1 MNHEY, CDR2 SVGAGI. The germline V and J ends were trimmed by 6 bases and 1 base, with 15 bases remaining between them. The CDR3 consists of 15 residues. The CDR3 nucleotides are TGTGCCAGCAGGGTGAGACAGGACTCGAACACTGAAGCTTTCTTT. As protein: CASRVRQDSNTEAFF.

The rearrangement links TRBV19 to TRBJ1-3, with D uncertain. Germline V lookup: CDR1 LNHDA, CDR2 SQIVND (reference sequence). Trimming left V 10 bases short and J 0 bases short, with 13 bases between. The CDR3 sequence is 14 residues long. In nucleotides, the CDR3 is TGTGCCACCCAAGGTTACTACTCTGGAAACACCATATATTTT. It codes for CATQGYYSGNTIYF.

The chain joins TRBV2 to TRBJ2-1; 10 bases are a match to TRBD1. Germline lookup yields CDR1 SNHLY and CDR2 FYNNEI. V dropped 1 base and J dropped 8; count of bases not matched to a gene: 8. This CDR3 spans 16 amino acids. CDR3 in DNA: TGTGCCAGCAGTGAAGGGGGACAGGGGCCCGTCGATGAGCAGTTCTTC. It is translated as CASSEGGQGPVDEQFF.

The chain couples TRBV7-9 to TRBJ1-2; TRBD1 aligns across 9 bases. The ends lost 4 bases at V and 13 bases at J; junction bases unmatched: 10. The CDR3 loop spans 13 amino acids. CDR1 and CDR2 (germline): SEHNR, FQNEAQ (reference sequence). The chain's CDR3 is CASSSTGTGSVTF. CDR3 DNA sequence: TGTGCCAGCAGCTCAACCGGGACAGGGTCAGTCACCTTC.

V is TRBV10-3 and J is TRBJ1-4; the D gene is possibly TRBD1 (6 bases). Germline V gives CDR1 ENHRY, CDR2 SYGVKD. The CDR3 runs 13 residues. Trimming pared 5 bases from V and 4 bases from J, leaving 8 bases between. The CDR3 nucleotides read TGTGCCATCAGTCGGACAGATAATGAAAAACTGTTTTTT. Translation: CAISRTDNEKLFF.